This TCR beta chain was retrieved from a study of cytomegalovirus exposure and HLA in healthy donors. Broader study findings: There were some V segments, including TRBV6-2 and TRBV6-3, excluded as indistinguishable. Specificity of three CMV-associated chains for CMV antigens was verified in vitro. Later analysis associated a missense DCLRE1C variant with TCR beta V- and J-gene trimming. A list of approximately 150 TCR beta chains associated with cytomegalovirus was given.

This clone came up a few times. Its antigen is undetermined. The V end was cut by 7 bases, the J end by 3 bases, with 9 bases between. The V gene's germline CDR1 is LGHNA and CDR2 YNFKEQ. This CDR3 region has 12 residues. Vbeta (60) and Jbeta (13) primers were used in the PCR. TCRdb's copy holds only in-frame clones and misses some; the assay was immunoSEQ multiplex PCR. Altogether about 180,000 clones are present, around 77% being singletons, with the ten largest covering approximately 2.5%. The chain joins TRBV4-2 to TRBJ1-1; D is unclear. This sequence was found in a man between 60 and 75 years old in good health and CMV-seronegative. Sequencing was done on a sample of PBMCs. Here the CDR3 DNA reads TGTGCCAGCAAGCTCCCCTACACTGAAGCTTTCTTT. Translated: CASKLPYTEAFF.